The 28 T cell receptor beta chains below all came from one sample that was sequenced in a study of T cells in localized non-small cell lung cancer. Here immunoSEQ multiplex PCR was the method, and the copy in TCRdb shows in-frame clones only, minus some. The data show around 26,000 clones, 88% seen once. This specimen consisted of peripheral blood mononuclear cells, obtained before any cancer treatment. The receptors come from a woman aged 40-69 years with stage III lung adenocarcinoma.

The chain combines TRBV18 with TRBJ2-3, with D perhaps matching TRBD1 (6 bases). The germline V gene has CDR1 KGHSH and CDR2 LQKENI. V lost 3 bases and J lost 4, with 14 bases in between. The CDR3 contains 15 residues. The CDR3 DNA sequence: TGTGCCAGCTCACCCCAGGGGCTCATTGCAGATACGCAGTATTTT. It yields the protein CASSPQGLIADTQYF.

This rearrangement joins TRBV7-2 to TRBJ1-4; 7 bases fit TRBD1. CDR1 and CDR2 (germline): SGHTA, FQGNSA. V lost 4 bases and J lost 11; bases outside the gene matches: 7. The CDR3 runs to 13 residues. The CDR3 sequence is CASSSGQAAKLFF. Here the CDR3 DNA reads TGTGCCAGCAGCTCAGGACAGGCAGCCAAACTGTTTTTT. Drawing the rest from reference TRBV7-2 and TRBJ1-4, the complete variable domain is GAGVSQSPSNKVTEKGKDVELRCDPISGHTALYWYRQSLGQGLEFLIYFQGNSAPDKSGLPSDRFSAERTGGSVSTLTIQRTQQEDSAVYLCASSSGQAAKLFFGSGTQLSVL.

The chain couples TRBV2 to TRBJ2-3, with no clear D. CDR3 length equals 12 residues. Germline lookup yields CDR1 SNHLY and CDR2 FYNNEI. CDR3 in DNA: TGTGCAGCTACGGGTGACACAGATACGCAGTATTTT. Protein: CAATGDTDTQYF.

The chain joins TRBV7-2 to TRBJ2-3; 8 nucleotides line up with TRBD2. CDR1 and CDR2 from the germline V gene are SGHTA and FQGNSA. Trimming removed 4 bases from V and 11 bases from J; junction bases left unmatched: 8. This CDR3 contains 13 residues. DNA for the CDR3: TGTGCCAGCAGCTCGCCGGGGGGGGGAGTGCAGTATTTT. As protein: CASSSPGGGVQYF.

A few counts support this clone. CDR3 in DNA: TGCGCCAGCAGGAGGGATCGGACTACCGGGGAGCTGTTTTTT. It yields the protein CASRRDRTTGELFF. The chain recombines TRBV10-2 with TRBJ2-2; D perhaps matches TRBD2 (5 bases). V was clipped by 6 bases and J by 5 bases, with 13 bases between them. The germline V gene has CDR1 WSHSY and CDR2 SAAADI. The CDR3 covers 14 residues.

J is TRBJ1-5 and V is TRBV7-9, with 11 bases lining up with TRBD1. Trimming at V came to 4 bases and at J to 7 bases, leaving 3 bases not matched to a gene. This CDR3 has 14 amino acids. Germline lookup yields CDR1 SEHNR and CDR2 FQNEAQ (reference sequence). The CDR3 DNA sequence: TGTGCCAGCAGCTCAGGGACAGGGGGACAGCCCCAGCATTTT. This encodes CASSSGTGGQPQHF.

The chain recombines TRBV10-1 with TRBJ2-1; the match to TRBD2 covers 10 bases. From germline, CDR1 is WNHNN and CDR2 SYGVQD (reference sequence). This CDR3 has 13 residues. J lost 10 bases, V lost 2 bases, and 2 bases had no gene match. Written as DNA, the CDR3 is TGCGCCAGCAGTGAGACTAGCGGGGCGGAGCAGTTCTTC. Translated: CASSETSGAEQFF.

This sequence joins TRBV19 and TRBJ1-4, with 8 nucleotides matching TRBD1. Unmatched junction bases numbered 8, after V lost 6 bases and J lost 2 bases. Germline CDR1 and CDR2: LNHDA and SQIVND (reference sequence). This CDR3 is 16 amino acids long. For the CDR3, the DNA is TGTGCCAGTAGGGCCCCAGGGGGCCCGACTAATGAAAAACTGTTTTTT. Protein: CASRAPGGPTNEKLFF.

Written as DNA, the CDR3 is TGTGCCAGCAGCTCCGGGACAGGGTCTCAGCCCCAGCATTTT. Its translation: CASSSGTGSQPQHF. The chain is built from TRBV6-5 and TRBJ1-5, with TRBD1 identical over 9 bases. The junction had 6 bases not matched to a gene; V was cut back by 6 bases and J by 6 bases. CDR1 and CDR2 (germline): MNHEY, SVGAGI. The CDR3 totals 14 residues.

This clone was observed a single time. The CDR3 DNA sequence: TGCGCCAGCAGTCCGAAAAGCATGAACACTGAAGCTTTCTTT. As protein: CASSPKSMNTEAFF. The V and J genes are TRBV5-1 and TRBJ1-1; D unclear. Per germline, CDR1 SGHRS and CDR2 YFSETQ. V lost 5 bases, J lost 0 bases, and 11 bases lay in between. The CDR3 has 14 residues.

V usage is TRBV9 and J usage is TRBJ2-2, with D possibly being TRBD1 (5 bases). Germline CDR1 SGDLS, CDR2 YYNGEE. V was trimmed by 3 bases and J by 3 bases, leaving 12 bases between them. CDR3 size: 15 residues. This chain's CDR3 is CASSASRVDTGELFF. The CDR3 bases are TGTGCCAGCAGCGCCTCCAGGGTTGACACCGGGGAGCTGTTTTTT.

CDR3: CASGPSGNSPLHF. Here the CDR3 DNA reads TGTGCCAGCGGACCCTCGGGCAATTCACCCCTCCACTTT. The chain joins TRBV5-8 to TRBJ1-6, with no clear D. The germline V gene has CDR1 SGHTS and CDR2 YDEGEE. There are 13 residues in the CDR3. V lost 7 bases to trimming and J lost 7 bases, with 12 bases between them.

The chain carries TRBV5-1 and TRBJ2-7; 7 positions match TRBD2. J gave up 3 bases and V 0 bases, and 12 bases lay outside the gene matches. CDR3 length equals 17 residues. From germline, CDR1 is SGHRS and CDR2 YFSETQ. CDR3 sequence (DNA): TGCGCCAGCAGCTTGGGTGAGTTGGTAGCGGGCCTCTACGAGCAGTACTTC. Amino acids: CASSLGELVAGLYEQYF.

This rearrangement joins TRBV2 to TRBJ2-2; D is unclear. V was trimmed by 7 bases and J by 3 bases, leaving 9 bases between them. CDR1 SNHLY and CDR2 FYNNEI come from the germline V gene. The CDR3 sequence is 13 residues long. CDR3 amino acids: CASTLGHTGELFF. For the CDR3, the DNA is TGTGCCAGCACCCTCGGACACACCGGGGAGCTGTTTTTT. Full variable domain (remainder filled in from reference TRBV2 and TRBJ2-2): EPEVTQTPSHQVTQMGQEVILRCVPISNHLYFYWYRQILGQKVEFLVSFYNNEISEKSEIFDDQFSVERPDGSNFTLKIRSTKLEDSAMYFCASTLGHTGELFFGEGSRLTVL.

This clone was observed once. J is TRBJ1-2 and V is TRBV2, with D maybe TRBD1 (6 bases). The CDR3 consists of 15 residues. With 2 bases removed from V and 7 bases from J, the gap between germline ends came to 17 bases. Germline CDR1 and CDR2: SNHLY and FYNNEI. Here the CDR3 DNA reads TGTGCCAGCAGTGAACGGACAGTCGCGGGAGGTGGCTACACCTTC. This sequence encodes CASSERTVAGGGYTF.

This clone has only one observation. The V call is TRBV19, the J call TRBJ1-1; no reliable D call. The CDR3 contains 13 residues. Germline V gene lookup returns CDR1 LNHDA and CDR2 SQIVND (reference sequence). Trimming shortened V by 8 bases and J by 1 base, and 11 bases separated the two germline ends. The CDR3 sequence: CASGPRGNTEAFF. Here the CDR3 DNA reads TGTGCCAGTGGGCCCCGGGGGAACACTGAAGCTTTCTTT.

The chain combines TRBV7-9 with TRBJ1-1; possibly TRBD1 for D (5 bases). Between the trimmed V and J ends, which lost 5 bases and 4 bases, there was a span of 17 bases. Looked up from germline, CDR1 is SEHNR and CDR2 is FQNEAQ (reference sequence). The CDR3 sequence is 15 residues long. The CDR3 DNA follows: TGTGCCAGCAGCCCGCGGGACTCCCGCATCACTGAAGCTTTCTTT. Protein product: CASSPRDSRITEAFF.

Only one count was recorded for this clone. The chain recombines TRBV7-9 with TRBJ2-6; tentative D call: TRBD2 (6 bases). CDR3 length: 17 amino acids. Between the trimmed V and J ends, which lost 3 bases and 0 bases, there was a span of 12 bases. Looked up from germline, CDR1 is SEHNR and CDR2 is FQNEAQ (reference sequence). The CDR3 nucleotides are TGTGCCAGCAGCTTTGCGGGGAACCCCTCTGGGGCCAACGTCCTGACTTTC. This translates into CASSFAGNPSGANVLTF.

Only a few counts were recorded for this clone. This chain links TRBV11-2 with TRBJ2-7; 7 nucleotides agree with TRBD2. CDR3 length: 14 residues. Germline V lookup: CDR1 SGHAT, CDR2 FQNNGV. V was clipped by 8 bases and J by 2 bases; unmatched bases: 9. The CDR3 nucleotides read TGTGCCAGCTCCCGGGACTACCAAGCCTACGAGCAGTACTTC. This gives the protein CASSRDYQAYEQYF.

This sequence joins TRBV11-2 and TRBJ1-1; D remains unclear. Trimming cost V 8 bases and J 1 base, with 14 bases left between them. The CDR3 extends over 14 amino acids. The germline V gene encodes CDR1 SGHAT and CDR2 FQNNGV. CDR3 sequence (DNA): TGTGCCAGCGGCCCTCCCCGACAGAACACTGAAGCTTTCTTT. It specifies CASGPPRQNTEAFF.

V gene TRBV6-9 combines with J gene TRBJ2-7; D might be TRBD1 (5 bases). In germline, CDR1 is MNHGY, CDR2 SVAAGI. CDR3 length: 15 residues. V lost 3 bases and J lost 5, with 17 bases in between. The CDR3 nucleotides are TGTGCCAGCAGTTACACTCCAGGGATATCCGACGAGCAGTACTTC. Amino acids: CASSYTPGISDEQYF.

This sequence joins TRBV9 and TRBJ2-1; the match to TRBD2 covers 9 bases. There are 15 residues in the CDR3. The ends lost 4 bases at V and 0 bases at J; junction bases unmatched: 2. Germline V gene sequence: CDR1 SGDLS, CDR2 YYNGEE. CDR3 in amino acids: CASSPSGDSYNEQFF. The CDR3 DNA sequence: TGTGCCAGCAGCCCTAGCGGGGACTCCTACAATGAGCAGTTCTTC.

V usage is TRBV4-1 and J usage is TRBJ1-1; a possible D gene is TRBD1 (5 bases). V was clipped by 8 bases and J by 0 bases, with 16 bases between them. Germline V gene lookup returns CDR1 MGHRA and CDR2 YSYEKL. This CDR3 is built from 15 residues. The CDR3 region is CASQKPGPLNTEAFF. CDR3 DNA: TGCGCCAGCCAAAAGCCGGGACCACTGAACACTGAAGCTTTCTTT.

The rearrangement uses TRBV29-1 and TRBJ2-5; no firm D call. The CDR3 has 14 residues. Germline V lookup: CDR1 SQVTM, CDR2 ANQGSEA. Trimming left V 6 bases short and J 2 bases short, with 16 bases between. The CDR3 spells CSVARTTTQETQYF. DNA for the CDR3: TGCAGCGTCGCTCGGACGACAACACAAGAGACCCAGTACTTC.

V usage is TRBV7-6 and J usage is TRBJ2-7; the match to TRBD2 covers 10 bases. The CDR3 covers 16 residues. Germline values: CDR1 SGHVS, CDR2 FNYEAQ. Trimming took 1 base from V and 2 from J; bases not matched to a gene: 5. CDR3 sequence (DNA): TGTGCCAGCAGCTTAGGGGGAGCGGGAGGGACCTACGAGCAGTACTTC. Encoded protein: CASSLGGAGGTYEQYF.

The chain combines TRBV27 with TRBJ2-5; D not certain. Germline V CDR1 and CDR2: MNHEY, SMNVEV (reference sequence). The CDR3 covers 14 residues. V gave up 0 bases and J gave up 1 base, with 6 bases separating them. The DNA of the CDR3 is TGTGCCAGCAGTTTATCGTGGGGCCAAGAGACCCAGTACTTC. This encodes CASSLSWGQETQYF.

The V call is TRBV19, the J call TRBJ2-2, with D possibly matching TRBD1 (6 bases). Trimming removed 10 bases from V and 4 bases from J, with 16 bases in between. The CDR3 consists of 14 residues. Germline V gene sequence: CDR1 LNHDA, CDR2 SQIVND (reference sequence). CDR3 sequence: CATTGTFGTGELFF. CDR3 bases: TGTGCCACTACCGGGACATTTGGCACCGGGGAGCTGTTTTTT.

The chain links TRBV6-1 to TRBJ2-3; 12 bases fit TRBD2. CDR3 length: 14 residues. V dropped 6 bases and J dropped 6; count of bases not matched to a gene: 4. Looked up from germline, CDR1 is MNHNS and CDR2 is SASEGT. The CDR3 DNA follows: TGTGCCAGCAGGACGGGACTAGCGGGCGATACGCAGTATTTT. Its translation: CASRTGLAGDTQYF.